Following are 25 T cell receptor beta chains from one sample sequenced in a study of T cell clonality in common variable immunodeficiency (dated by TCRdb to about 2015). On the study overall, not on this receptor specifically: CVID TCRbeta sequences reportedly showed fewer deletions and N-nucleotide insertions and lacked highly modified clones with 13 or more V deletions.

Preparation of the library involved the immunoSEQ multiplex PCR assay. TCRdb re-hosts the immuneACCESS table, in-frame sequences only. Its copies lack some clones; in the studies checked, an unresolved V gene accounts for under half of them, and the cause for the rest is not known. The table records 25,000 to 30,000 clones for this sample, and not one of them appears only once. 3% to 3.5% of the sample lies in the top ten. The antigens of these receptors remain unknown. The specimen was peripheral blood mononuclear cells. These receptors were obtained from a human donor with common variable immunodeficiency.

Note on this clone: The CDR3 end falls 3 residues outside the read, so it is completed with the germline J gene. The chain links TRBV6-2 or TRBV6-3 to TRBJ2-7, with a tentative D call TRBD2 (6 bases). V was cut by 2 bases and J by 3 bases, with 8 bases left in between. The CDR3 is made up of 13 amino acids. From germline, CDR1 is MNHEY and CDR2 SVGEGT. The CDR3 spells CASSYGLLYEQYF. CDR3 bases read: TGTGCCAGCAGTTACGGACTACTCTACGAG.

In this sample, this clone turned up a few times. The CDR3 bases that were read are TGTGCCAGCGCTCCGAGCACAGAGACT. It yields the protein CASAPSTET. The full CDR3 sequence reads CASAPSTETQYF. The V gene is TRBV7-9, the J gene TRBJ2-4; D is unclear. The read comes to an end 3 residues before the CDR3 does, leaving the germline J gene to fill in the end. The germline CDR1 and CDR2 sequences are SEHNR and FQNEAQ (reference sequence). The CDR3 runs 12 residues. The full variable domain, rest sourced from reference TRBV7-9 and TRBJ2-4, is DTGVSQNPRHKITKRGQNVTFRCDPISEHNRLYWYRQTLGQGPEFLTYFQNEAQLEKSRLLSDRFSAERPKGSFSTLEIQRTEQGDSAMYLCASAPSTETQYFGAGTRLSVL.

This clone has a count of ten or more. The CDR3 extends 3 residues past the end of the read, so its final part is completed from the germline J gene. J is TRBJ2-1 and V is TRBV5-6; 7 positions agree with TRBD2. V lost 6 bases and J lost 9; bases outside the gene matches: 3. CDR1 and CDR2 (germline): SGHDT, YYEEEE. CDR3 length equals 11 residues. The CDR3 is CASTWGGEQFF. CDR3 DNA, as far as it was read: TGTGCCAGCACCTGGGGGGGTGAG.

In the case of this clone: The read falls 3 residues short of the CDR3 end, and the missing part is taken from the germline J gene. The chain carries TRBV2 and TRBJ1-4; D gene unclear. The CDR3 length is 11 residues. In germline, CDR1 is SNHLY, CDR2 FYNNEI. The germline V and J ends were trimmed by 10 bases and 8 bases, with 11 bases remaining between them. CDR3 protein: CATTAGEKLFF. CDR3 bases read: TGTGCCACCACGGCGGGCGAAAAA. The full variable domain, rest sourced from reference TRBV2 and TRBJ1-4, is EPEVTQTPSHQVTQMGQEVILRCVPISNHLYFYWYRQILGQKVEFLVSFYNNEISEKSEIFDDQFSVERPDGSNFTLKIRSTKLEDSAMYFCATTAGEKLFFGSGTQLSVL.

This clone was counted many times. The read finishes 3 residues shy of the CDR3 end, and the germline J gene is used to complete it. The rearrangement uses TRBV5-1 and TRBJ2-5; D is possibly TRBD2 (7 bases). Per germline, CDR1 SGHRS and CDR2 YFSETQ. V lost 4 bases to trimming and J lost 1 base, with 14 bases between them. The CDR3 contains 15 residues. CDR3 residues: CASSTGGGGQETQYF. CDR3 DNA (partial): TGCGCCAGCAGCACAGGAGGGGGGGGCCAAGAGACC.

This clone was counted at least ten times. The read falls 3 residues short of the CDR3 end, and the missing part is taken from the germline J gene. The chain carries TRBV5-5 and TRBJ1-3, with a tentative D call TRBD1 (6 bases). The CDR3 is 13 amino acids. The V end lost 0 bases, the J end lost 8 bases, and 9 bases lay between the germline ends. In germline, CDR1 is SGHKS, CDR2 YYEKEE (reference sequence). The covered CDR3 bases are TGTGCCAGCAGCTTGGGACAGGTCCACACC. This encodes CASSLGQVHT. The whole CDR3 reads CASSLGQVHTIYF.

This clone was counted between two and nine times. The CDR3 is cut off 3 residues early in the read; its end comes from the germline J gene. The chain has TRBV20-1 and TRBJ1-3; D is possibly TRBD1 (5 bases). The CDR3 runs 14 residues. Per the germline V gene, CDR1 is DFQATT and CDR2 is SNEGSKA (reference sequence). The V and J ends lost 6 bases and 2 bases respectively, with 14 bases between them. The CDR3 DNA, read in part, is TGCAGTGCCCCCTCGGGGGGGGCTGGAAACACC. It codes for CSAPSGGAGNT. From start to end, the CDR3 is CSAPSGGAGNTIYF.

Concerning this clone: The CDR3 end lies 3 residues beyond the end of the read and is filled in from the germline J gene. The chain recombines TRBV6-2 or TRBV6-3 with TRBJ2-7; tentatively, D is TRBD1 (7 bases). The CDR3 covers 12 residues. Germline CDR1 is MNHEY and CDR2 is SVGEGT. Trimming removed 10 bases from V and 4 bases from J, with 14 bases in between. CDR3 DNA (partial): TGTGCCACCCAGGGGGACTTTTACGAG. Amino acid sequence: CATQGDFYE. Given in full, the CDR3 is CATQGDFYEQYF.

This clone was observed at least ten times. The sequenced fragment ends 3 residues before the CDR3 boundary, so the rest is inferred from the germline J gene. This chain connects TRBV7-9 to TRBJ1-2; no clear D gene. V lost 5 bases and J 3 bases, leaving 10 bases between the germline ends. The CDR3 covers 13 residues. The germline V gene has CDR1 SEHNR and CDR2 FQNEAQ (reference sequence). The CDR3 spells CASSQGRYYGYTF. The part of the CDR3 DNA that was read is TGTGCCAGCAGCCAAGGGCGTTACTATGGC.

With regard to this clone: The read stops 3 residues short of the end of the CDR3; the missing end is completed from the germline J gene. The V and J genes are TRBV2 and TRBJ2-5, with TRBD1 identical over 7 bases. V lost 11 bases, J lost 2 bases, and 5 bases stayed unmatched. The CDR3 runs to 12 residues. Germline V lookup: CDR1 SNHLY, CDR2 FYNNEI. Incomplete CDR3 DNA: TGTGCCCGGGGACAGACTCAAGAGACC. Its translation is CARGQTQET. The whole CDR3 sequence is CARGQTQETQYF.

As for this clone: With the read ending 3 residues before the CDR3 end, the germline J gene is used to fill in that end. The chain has TRBV11-3 and TRBJ2-1, with TRBD1 identical over 10 bases. The CDR3 is 14 amino acids. Germline V gene lookup returns CDR1 SGHNT and CDR2 YENEEA. V dropped 5 bases and J dropped 4; count of bases not matched to a gene: 2. CDR3 region: CASSRQGAYNEQFF. The DNA read from the CDR3 is TGTGCCAGCAGCCGACAGGGGGCTTACAATGAG.

This clone was found a few times. The CDR3 region is CSARGTSGGPSYEQYF. Incomplete CDR3 DNA: TGCAGTGCTAGAGGGACTAGCGGGGGCCCGTCCTACGAG. This chain uses TRBV20-1 with TRBJ2-7, with TRBD2 matching over 13 bases. The CDR3 end falls 3 residues outside the read, so it is completed with the germline J gene. J lost 1 base, V lost 1 base, and 4 bases had no gene match. Germline lookup yields CDR1 DFQATT and CDR2 SNEGSKA (reference sequence). The CDR3 sequence is 16 residues long.

This clone was observed a handful of times. The sequence runs out 3 residues before the end of the CDR3; the remainder is reconstructed from the germline J gene. The chain links TRBV7-9 to TRBJ2-7; D perhaps matches TRBD1 (6 bases). The CDR3 has 15 residues. Trimming removed 0 bases at V and 2 bases at J, with 11 bases between. Germline lookup yields CDR1 SEHNR and CDR2 FQNEAQ (reference sequence). CDR3 bases read: TGTGCCAGCAGCTTAGCCAGGAAGGGGGCCTACGAG. This encodes CASSLARKGAYE. The whole CDR3 is CASSLARKGAYEQYF.

There are a few counts of this clone. Read data end 3 residues before the CDR3 end; the end is taken from the germline J gene. The chain carries TRBV20-1 and TRBJ2-7, with 9 nucleotides matching TRBD1. The CDR3 is 12 residues long. Losses at the gene ends were 8 bases for V and 2 bases for J; bases not matched to a gene: 4. Germline V gives CDR1 DFQATT, CDR2 SNEGSKA (reference sequence). CDR3 DNA, as far as it was read: TGCAGTCTGGGACAGGGAACCTACGAG. It encodes CSLGQGTYE. The full-length CDR3 reads as CSLGQGTYEQYF.

This clone was counted at least ten times. The missing CDR3 end, 3 residues past where the read stops, is filled in from the germline J gene. The V call is TRBV28, the J call TRBJ1-6; no clear D. Germline CDR1 reads MDHEN; CDR2 reads SYDVKM. V lost 7 bases to trimming and J lost 10 bases, with 11 bases between them. The CDR3 totals 12 residues. The CDR3 bases that were read are TGTGCCAGCAATCTACAGAGATCACCC. Translating gives CASNLQRSP. The CDR3 in full is CASNLQRSPLHF.

On this clone: The read comes to an end 3 residues before the CDR3 does, leaving the germline J gene to fill in the end. The chain carries TRBV2 and TRBJ1-1; 9 bases map to TRBD1. The CDR3 has 18 amino acids. With V trimmed by 1 base and J by 3 bases, 12 bases remained unmatched. Germline V gene sequence: CDR1 SNHLY, CDR2 FYNNEI. CDR3 bases read: TGTGCCAGCAGTGAAGTCCGGGACAGGGAGTTATGGCACACTGAA. This codes for CASSEVRDRELWHTE. From start to end, the CDR3 is CASSEVRDRELWHTEAFF.

With regard to this clone: The read gets to within 3 residues of the CDR3 end, and the germline J gene fills in the rest. This chain uses TRBV7-2 with TRBJ2-3, with TRBD2 identical over 8 bases. This CDR3 has 16 amino acids. Losses at the gene ends were 0 bases for V and 4 bases for J; bases not matched to a gene: 6. Germline values: CDR1 SGHTA, CDR2 FQGNSA. The CDR3: CASSLAGTRISDTQYF. Incomplete CDR3 DNA: TGTGCCAGCAGCTTAGCGGGGACTAGGATCTCAGATACG.

This clone showed up just a few times. Read coverage stops 3 residues before the CDR3 terminus; the germline J gene supplies the remainder. The rearrangement joins TRBV2 to TRBJ2-7, with 10 nucleotides matching TRBD2. V gave up 3 bases and J gave up 5 bases; unmatched junction bases: 13. CDR1 is SNHLY and CDR2 is FYNNEI in the germline V gene. This CDR3 region has 17 residues. Incomplete CDR3 DNA: TGTGCCAGCAGTGATCTAGCGGGAGACATGGTGGTGAACGAG. Its translation: CASSDLAGDMVVNE. The complete CDR3 protein is CASSDLAGDMVVNEQYF.

The table lists this clone with a few counts. The covered CDR3 bases are TGCAGTGCTAGCGAAGGTGCAAGTAATGAAAAA. Its protein product is CSASEGASNEK. The entire CDR3 sequence reads CSASEGASNEKLFF. The rearrangement uses TRBV20-1 and TRBJ1-4; unclear D gene. The CDR3 end falls 3 residues outside the read, so it is completed with the germline J gene. The ends were cut back, 3 bases at V and 4 bases at J, with 12 bases in the middle. CDR3 length: 14 residues. In germline, CDR1 is DFQATT, CDR2 SNEGSKA (reference sequence).

Concerning this clone itself: The read terminates 3 residues before the CDR3 end, so the remaining end is supplied by the germline J gene. V usage is TRBV5-6 and J usage is TRBJ2-3, with 7 bases lining up with TRBD2. Germline loops: CDR1 SGHDT, CDR2 YYEEEE. With 1 base clipped from V and 5 bases from J, the junction kept 1 base outside the gene matches. The CDR3 loop spans 13 amino acids. CDR3 region: CASSLPSGDTQYF. CDR3 bases read: TGTGCCAGCAGCTTGCCTAGCGGAGATACG.

Worth noting for this clone: The sequenced fragment ends 3 residues before the CDR3 boundary, so the rest is inferred from the germline J gene. The chain couples TRBV7-9 to TRBJ1-1, with no clear D. The CDR3 has 11 residues. Trimming removed 4 bases from V and 6 bases from J, with 6 bases in between. Germline V gene sequence: CDR1 SEHNR, CDR2 FQNEAQ (reference sequence). The CDR3: CASSSAAEAFF. The CDR3 bases that were read are TGTGCCAGCAGCTCGGCGGCTGAA.

As for this clone: The read stops 3 residues short of the end of the CDR3; the missing end is completed from the germline J gene. This sample also contains other DNA sequences that code for the same CDR3. The V call is TRBV18, the J call TRBJ1-1; 9 bases agree with TRBD1. CDR1 and CDR2 from the germline V gene are KGHSH and LQKENI. The V and J ends lost 3 bases and 1 base, in that order; junction bases with no gene match: 0. The CDR3 covers 14 residues. The CDR3 DNA, read in part, is TGTGCCAGCTCACCGGGACAGGGGAACACTGAA. Protein product: CASSPGQGNTE. The CDR3 reads in full as CASSPGQGNTEAFF.

This clone has more than one count but fewer than ten. The sequenced fragment ends 3 residues before the CDR3 boundary, so the rest is inferred from the germline J gene. This sequence joins TRBV7-2 and TRBJ1-2; the match to TRBD1 covers 7 bases. This CDR3 has 15 amino acids. Trimming at V came to 3 bases and at J to 2 bases, leaving 6 bases not matched to a gene. Germline V lookup: CDR1 SGHTA, CDR2 FQGNSA. The part of the CDR3 DNA that was read is TGTGCCAGCAGCTTCAGGGGGACGCCCAACTATGGC. It yields the protein CASSFRGTPNYG. The CDR3 as a whole reads CASSFRGTPNYGYTF.

In its sample, this clone was seen many times. The read terminates 3 residues before the CDR3 end, so the remaining end is supplied by the germline J gene. This chain connects TRBV18 to TRBJ1-4, with TRBD1 matching 9 bases. The CDR3 consists of 16 residues. CDR1 and CDR2 (germline): KGHSH, LQKENI. V shed 3 bases, J shed 8 bases, and the junction held 10 bases outside the gene matches. The CDR3: CASSPQPGQGMEKLFF. CDR3 DNA, as far as it was read: TGTGCCAGCTCACCCCAGCCCGGACAGGGGATGGAAAAA. The variable domain in full, completed from reference TRBV18 and TRBJ1-4, reads NAGVMQNPRHLVRRRGQEARLRCSPMKGHSHVYWYRQLPEEGLKFMVYLQKENIIDESGMPKERFSAEFPKEGPSILRIQQVVRGDSAAYFCASSPQPGQGMEKLFFGSGTQLSVL.

As concerns this clone: The CDR3 goes on 3 residues after the read ends, and that part is filled in from the germline J gene. The chain has TRBV19 and TRBJ1-1, with D possibly matching TRBD1 (5 bases). Looked up from germline, CDR1 is LNHDA and CDR2 is SQIVND (reference sequence). Trimming pared 7 bases from V and 3 bases from J, leaving 15 bases between. The CDR3 has 14 residues. The CDR3 bases that were read are TGTGCCAGTACCATGGGGGGGGTCCACACTGAA. It codes for CASTMGGVHTE. The CDR3 in its entirety is CASTMGGVHTEAFF.